These 21 T cell receptor beta chains were sequenced from one sample in a study of CD8 T cells in Susac syndrome. Random-hexamer reverse transcription was applied to about 0.5 to 1 ug RNA. TCRdb reprocessed the immunoSEQ multiplex PCR reads with MiXCR, giving one entry per CDR3 protein. Here the sample spans 120,000 or so distinct CDR3 sequences, roughly 94% being singletons. Specimen: CD8+ T cells from PBMCs. These receptors were obtained from a human donor with Susac syndrome.

The chain combines TRBV5-6 with TRBJ2-1; TRBD2 matches 11 bases. Trimming at V came to 5 bases and at J to 3 bases, leaving 7 bases not matched to a gene. This CDR3 has 16 amino acids. Germline V lookup: CDR1 SGHDT, CDR2 YYEEEE. This CDR3 is CASSFVGLAGYNEQFF. DNA of the CDR3: TGTGCCAGCAGTTTTGTCGGACTAGCGGGCTACAATGAGCAGTTCTTC.

The V and J genes are TRBV29-1 and TRBJ2-1; TRBD1 matches 8 bases. J was trimmed by 9 bases and V by 7 bases; bases with no gene match: 11. The germline V gene has CDR1 SQVTM and CDR2 ANQGSEA. This CDR3 is 13 amino acids long. The CDR3 bases are TGCAGCGCCGACGGGACAGGTGTTCCTGAGCAGTTCTTC. It specifies CSADGTGVPEQFF.

This chain uses TRBV15 with TRBJ2-5; TRBD2 is a possible D gene (5 bases). CDR1 and CDR2 from the germline V gene are LNHNV and YYDKDF (reference sequence). With 6 bases removed from V and 4 bases from J, the gap between germline ends came to 12 bases. CDR3 length: 13 amino acids. CDR3 coding DNA: TGTGCCACCAGAAGTACTAGTTCAGAGACCCAGTACTTC. This encodes CATRSTSSETQYF.

The rearrangement uses TRBV29-1 and TRBJ1-2, with no clear D. Trimming removed 0 bases at V and 4 bases at J, with 9 bases between. Germline V gene data show CDR1 as SQVTM and CDR2 as ANQGSEA. This CDR3 is 13 amino acids long. The CDR3 protein is CSVEDERSYGYTF. DNA for the CDR3: TGCAGCGTTGAAGATGAACGGAGCTATGGCTACACCTTC.

The V call is TRBV20-1, the J call TRBJ2-7; maybe TRBD1 (5 bases). Trimming removed 4 bases at V and 0 bases at J, with 10 bases between. The germline gives CDR1 DFQATT, CDR2 SNEGSKA (reference sequence). This CDR3 spans 13 amino acids. This chain's CDR3 is CSATTVSSYEQYF. For the CDR3, the DNA is TGCAGTGCTACGACAGTTAGCTCCTACGAGCAGTACTTC.

The genes are TRBV12-3 or TRBV12-4 and TRBJ1-2, with unresolved D. Trimming removed 3 bases from V and 2 bases from J, with 7 bases in between. The CDR3 covers 13 residues. CDR3 coding DNA: TGTGCCAGCAGTTTTGCGGGGAACTATGGCTACACCTTC. Protein sequence: CASSFAGNYGYTF.

The chain uses TRBV9 and TRBJ2-7; a possible D gene is TRBD2 (6 bases). V lost 0 bases and J 3 bases, leaving 10 bases between the germline ends. The germline CDR1 and CDR2 sequences are SGDLS and YYNGEE. The CDR3 totals 14 residues. Here the CDR3 DNA reads TGTGCCAGCAGCGTAGCACAGGAGGGCTACGAGCAGTACTTC. Its translation is CASSVAQEGYEQYF.

The CDR3 coding sequence is TGCGCCAGCAGTGAGCTCCGCGGGGGGATCAAAAACATTCAGTACTTC. Its translation is CASSELRGGIKNIQYF. V is TRBV10-2 and J is TRBJ2-4; 8 bases match TRBD2. V dropped 2 bases and J dropped 3; count of bases not matched to a gene: 6. Germline-derived CDR1 and CDR2 are WSHSY and SAAADI. This CDR3 region has 16 residues.

V and J are TRBV7-9 and TRBJ2-3; D call uncertain. The CDR3 extends over 17 amino acids. Germline V gene lookup returns CDR1 SEHNR and CDR2 FQNEAQ (reference sequence). V lost 2 bases and J 4 bases, leaving 19 bases between the germline ends. In DNA form, the CDR3 reads TGTGCCAGCAGCTTACCCGTCCCGAAACCCACAGCAGATACGCAGTATTTT. This codes for CASSLPVPKPTADTQYF. Variable domain in full (rest from reference TRBV7-9 and TRBJ2-3): DTGVSQNPRHKITKRGQNVTFRCDPISEHNRLYWYRQTLGQGPEFLTYFQNEAQLEKSRLLSDRFSAERPKGSFSTLEIQRTEQGDSAMYLCASSLPVPKPTADTQYFGPGTRLTVL.

The chain combines TRBV10-3 with TRBJ2-3; 10 bases align to TRBD2. With 2 bases clipped from V and 0 bases from J, the junction kept 14 bases outside the gene matches. Per germline, CDR1 ENHRY and CDR2 SYGVKD. This CDR3 comprises 20 residues. The CDR3 sequence is CAISEPTSGNSRTSTDTQYF. DNA of the CDR3: TGTGCCATCAGTGAGCCTACTAGCGGGAACAGTAGGACAAGCACAGATACGCAGTATTTT.

The chain couples TRBV7-6 to TRBJ1-1; no definite D call. This CDR3 is built from 14 residues. Germline CDR1 and CDR2: SGHVS and FNYEAQ. Trimming cost V 1 base and J 1 base, with 7 bases left between them. CDR3 protein: CASSLVQQNTEAFF. The CDR3 DNA follows: TGTGCCAGCAGCTTAGTACAGCAGAACACTGAAGCTTTCTTT. Full variable domain (rest looked up from reference TRBV7-6 and TRBJ1-1): GAGVSQSPRYKVTKRGQDVALRCDPISGHVSLYWYRQALGQGPEFLTYFNYEAQQDKSGLPNDRFSAERPEGSISTLTIQRTEQRDSAMYRCASSLVQQNTEAFFGQGTRLTVV.

The V call is TRBV9, the J call TRBJ2-3; D is uncertain. Trimming cost V 4 bases and J 8 bases, with 14 bases left between them. The CDR3 runs 13 residues. CDR1 is SGDLS, CDR2 YYNGEE, per germline. CDR3 coding DNA: TGTGCCAGCAGCCCACCCCGCGTCTCTACGCAGTATTTT. Encoded protein: CASSPPRVSTQYF.

This clonotype was picked up one time. V is TRBV6-5 and J is TRBJ1-4; D gene ambiguous. Germline CDR1 reads MNHEY; CDR2 reads SVGAGI. V lost 5 bases and J 0 bases, leaving 10 bases between the germline ends. CDR3 size: 15 residues. CDR3: CASSTSIATNEKLFF. In DNA form, the CDR3 reads TGTGCCAGCAGTACCTCTATTGCAACTAATGAAAAACTGTTTTTT.

This chain links TRBV27 with TRBJ2-1; 11 bases map to TRBD2. V lost 5 bases, J lost 2 bases, and 2 bases stayed unmatched. The germline V gene has CDR1 MNHEY and CDR2 SMNVEV (reference sequence). This CDR3 has 15 amino acids. The CDR3 nucleotides are TGTGCCAGCAGTATGACTAGCGGGGCCTACAATGAGCAGTTCTTC. It yields the protein CASSMTSGAYNEQFF.

This rearrangement joins TRBV20-1 to TRBJ2-7, with D tentatively TRBD1 (6 bases). The CDR3 is 12 residues long. CDR1 and CDR2 (germline): DFQATT, SNEGSKA (reference sequence). Trimming pared 3 bases from V and 0 bases from J, leaving 6 bases between. CDR3 sequence: CSARTGSYEQYF. In nucleotides, the CDR3 is TGCAGTGCTAGGACAGGCTCCTACGAGCAGTACTTC.

The chain recombines TRBV27 with TRBJ2-4; 7 bases match TRBD1. CDR1 and CDR2 from the germline V gene are MNHEY and SMNVEV (reference sequence). Unmatched junction bases numbered 7, after V lost 5 bases and J lost 0 bases. This CDR3 is built from 16 residues. The CDR3 nucleotides are TGTGCCAGCAGTCCACTGCAGGGGGAAGCCAAAAACATTCAGTACTTC. Its protein is CASSPLQGEAKNIQYF.

V usage is TRBV3-1 and J usage is TRBJ2-7; D possibly corresponds to TRBD1 (5 bases). The germline gives CDR1 LGHDT, CDR2 YNNKEL (reference sequence). V shed 1 base and J shed 2 bases, with 9 bases lying between them. This CDR3 has 14 amino acids. The CDR3 nucleotides are TGTGCCAGCAGCCAAGTCCAGGGCGCCTACGAGCAGTACTTC. Translation gives CASSQVQGAYEQYF.

This chain uses TRBV6-6 with TRBJ2-5, with D tentatively TRBD2 (5 bases). Trimming took 2 bases from V and 1 from J, leaving 8 bases between them. Germline values: CDR1 MNHNY, CDR2 SVGAGI (reference sequence). This CDR3 spans 14 amino acids. Written as DNA, the CDR3 is TGTGCCAGCAGTTACACCGGGATCCAAGAGACCCAGTACTTC. This codes for CASSYTGIQETQYF.

The genes are TRBV3-1 and TRBJ2-7; weak D call: TRBD2 (6 bases). CDR3 length: 13 amino acids. V was clipped by 3 bases and J by 1 base, with 7 bases between them. CDR1 is LGHDT and CDR2 is YNNKEL in the germline V gene (reference sequence). CDR3 protein: CASSHGSSYEQYF. The CDR3 bases are TGTGCCAGCAGCCACGGGAGTTCCTACGAGCAGTACTTC.

The rearrangement uses TRBV25-1 and TRBJ1-5; D gene uncertain. The germline gives CDR1 MGHDK, CDR2 SYGVNS. The CDR3 sequence is 13 residues long. V was shortened by 9 bases and J by 3 bases, with 12 bases between the two germline ends. The CDR3 nucleotides are TGTGCCAGGCGCGAGCGGATCAATCAGCCCCAGCATTTT. Its protein is CARRERINQPQHF.

The J gene is TRBJ1-1, the V gene TRBV12-3 or TRBV12-4; D not certain. The V end lost 2 bases, the J end lost 0 bases, and 7 bases lay between the germline ends. The CDR3 extends over 14 amino acids. DNA of the CDR3: TGTGCCAGCAGTTTACGGATTTTGAACACTGAAGCTTTCTTT. This codes for CASSLRILNTEAFF.